This TCR beta chain derives from a study of cytomegalovirus exposure and HLA in healthy donors. There are 14 residues in the CDR3. The J segment lost 6 bases and the V segment lost 6 bases, leaving 9 bases of the junction unmatched. Germline loops: CDR1 SGHAT, CDR2 FQNNGV. Vbeta (60) and Jbeta (13) primers were used in the PCR. Data came from immunoSEQ multiplex PCR; TCRdb stores just in-frame clones and leaves some out. The top ten clones hold over 6.5% of a sample with under 150,000 clones, around 80% of them seen once. The study's findings and limits: Other equally common chains were less clonally expanded than HLA-associated TCR beta chains, a later analysis showed.

Comment on this clone: Its cognate antigen is unknown.

V is TRBV11-2 and J is TRBJ1-1, with TRBD1 matching over 8 bases. What was sequenced was PBMCs. The clonotype comes from a man aged 40-49 years in good health and CMV-seropositive. The CDR3 nucleotides are TGTGCCAGCAGAACCAGGACAGGGTGGGCTGAAGCTTTCTTT. As protein: CASRTRTGWAEAFF.